This T cell receptor (beta chain) comes out of a study of a mutant IDH1 vaccine in newly diagnosed glioma. Study-wide results and limits: Immune responses induced by the vaccine were seen in 93.3% of patients, spanning multiple MHC alleles.

The time point denotes: week 23, last vaccination. Every single dose of the vaccine, 300 ug of mutant IDH1 20-mer peptide, came with topical imiquimod. The CDR3 runs 14 residues. Germline loops: CDR1 MNHEY, CDR2 SVGAGI. Trimming removed 5 bases at V and 5 bases at J, with 13 bases between. With regard to this clone: Its cognate antigen is unknown.

Only in-frame clones appear in the TCRdb table, and some are missing; sequencing was by immunoSEQ multiplex PCR. The data show around 80,000 clones, with around 85% seen just once and 0.6% to 0.95% held by the top ten. The chain is built from TRBV6-5 and TRBJ1-5, with D possibly TRBD1 on 5 matching bases. The sequence was obtained from a woman aged 50 to 60 with glioma. Sequenced material: PBMCs, taken from a glioma patient whose treatment included an IDH1 peptide vaccine. CDR3 nucleotides: TGTGCCAGCAGTCCCGGGACCTACCATCAGCCCCAGCATTTT. It encodes CASSPGTYHQPQHF.